Shown below are 18 T cell receptor beta chains from a single sample sequenced in a study of T-cell reconstitution after alpha-beta-depleted transplantation in children. A TCRbeta library incorporating unique molecular identifiers was prepared. TCRdb fed the PCR reads into MiXCR, producing one record per CDR3 protein. The sample has 250,000 to 300,000 distinct CDR3 sequences, 9.5% to 13% seen once. The sequences come from peripheral blood, collected 180 days after TCRalphabeta/CD19-depleted stem cell transplant. The receptors were sampled from a male patient aged 2-10 years who had a stem cell transplant for chronic granulomatous disease, so the T cells may come from the graft donor.

The rearrangement joins TRBV5-4 to TRBJ2-3, with 10 bases lining up with TRBD2. With 2 bases clipped from V and 1 base from J, the junction kept 4 bases outside the gene matches. Germline V lookup: CDR1 SGHNT, CDR2 YYREEE (reference sequence). The CDR3 loop spans 16 amino acids. CDR3 DNA sequence: TGTGCCAGCAGCTTTCTAGCGGGAGAACGCACAGATACGCAGTATTTT. Protein product: CASSFLAGERTDTQYF. The variable domain in full, with the rest retrieved from reference TRBV5-4 and TRBJ2-3, is ETGVTQSPTHLIKTRGQQVTLRCSSQSGHNTVSWYQQALGQGPQFIFQYYREEENGRGNFPPRFSGLQFPNYSSELNVNALELDDSALYLCASSFLAGERTDTQYFGPGTRLTVL.

This clonotype was observed at least ten times. The chain recombines TRBV15 with TRBJ2-1, with TRBD1 matching over 12 bases. The junction had 10 bases not matched to a gene; V was cut back by 2 bases and J by 14 bases. CDR1 is LNHNV and CDR2 is YYDKDF in the germline V gene (reference sequence). The CDR3 sequence is 15 residues long. The CDR3 nucleotides are TGTGCCACCAGCAGACCCGGGACAGGGGGCTCTTTTAAGTTCTTC. Its protein product is CATSRPGTGGSFKFF.

This clonotype was recorded many times. The chain uses TRBV20-1 and TRBJ2-3, with D uncertain. There are 15 residues in the CDR3. Germline V gene sequence: CDR1 DFQATT, CDR2 SNEGSKA (reference sequence). V lost 3 bases and J 2 bases, leaving 15 bases between the germline ends. Here the CDR3 DNA reads TGCAGTGCTAGTAATGCGGAGCCGTCCACAGATACGCAGTATTTT. It specifies CSASNAEPSTDTQYF.

This clonotype was recorded many times. The V and J genes are TRBV3-1 and TRBJ2-3; 8 nucleotides line up with TRBD2. Germline V gives CDR1 LGHDT, CDR2 YNNKEL (reference sequence). The CDR3 extends over 14 amino acids. Trimming at V came to 7 bases and at J to 4 bases, leaving 7 bases not matched to a gene. CDR3 sequence (DNA): TGTGCCAGCAAGTGGGGACTAGGGTCAGATACGCAGTATTTT. Translation: CASKWGLGSDTQYF.

This clonotype was seen repeatedly, ten times or more. The V call is TRBV5-1, the J call TRBJ2-3, with 7 bases matching TRBD2. CDR3 size: 12 residues. The germline V gene encodes CDR1 SGHRS and CDR2 YFSETQ. Unmatched junction bases numbered 5, after V lost 4 bases and J lost 9 bases. The CDR3 DNA is TGCGCCAGCAGCCGAACTAGCGAAACGCAGTATTTT. It translates to CASSRTSETQYF.

This clonotype was counted many times. The chain's CDR3 is CASSHRAGEGYGYTF. Here the CDR3 DNA reads TGTGCCAGCAGTCATCGGGCAGGAGAAGGGTATGGCTACACCTTC. J is TRBJ1-2 and V is TRBV5-5, with unresolved D. The V gene lost 5 bases and the J gene lost 5 bases, with 19 bases spanning the gap. This CDR3 region has 15 residues. The germline V gene encodes CDR1 SGHKS and CDR2 YYEKEE (reference sequence).

In this sample, this clonotype turned up many times. The V gene is TRBV7-2, the J gene TRBJ1-1; possibly TRBD1 for D (5 bases). This CDR3 region has 12 residues. Germline V gene sequence: CDR1 SGHTA, CDR2 FQGNSA. V lost 1 base to trimming and J lost 11 bases, with 11 bases between them. CDR3 loop: CASSLDGGLAFF. In DNA form, the CDR3 reads TGTGCCAGCAGCTTAGACGGGGGGTTGGCTTTCTTT.

Comment on this clonotype: The junction shows a germline mismatch at one end, possibly a read error. This chain uses TRBV20-1 with TRBJ2-5; TRBD2 agrees at 9 bases. The CDR3 length is 16 residues. Germline CDR1 reads DFQATT; CDR2 reads SNEGSKA (reference sequence). The CDR3 coding sequence is TGCTGTGCTGTTGGTCTAGCGGGGCCCCGGGGGGAGACCCAGTACTTC. It codes for CCAVGLAGPRGETQYF.

Ten or more counts support this clonotype. J is TRBJ2-1 and V is TRBV29-1, with TRBD2 matching 13 bases. J lost 8 bases, V lost 3 bases, and 10 bases had no gene match. CDR3 length: 16 amino acids. Germline CDR1 and CDR2: SQVTM and ANQGSEA. For the CDR3, the DNA is TGCAGCGTTGACCCCACGACTAGCGGGAGGAATTATGAGCAGTTCTTC. Translating gives CSVDPTTSGRNYEQFF.

A remark on this clonotype: A much larger clone is a single base away; this may be a read error. The rearrangement uses TRBV11-3 and TRBJ2-2; D not certain. The germline gives CDR1 SGHNT, CDR2 YENEEA. The CDR3 is 14 residues long. V lost 4 bases to trimming and J lost 6 bases, with 12 bases between them. DNA for the CDR3: TGTGCCAGCAGCTCAGACACTTATCCCGGGGAGCTGTTTTTT. It specifies CASSSDTYPGELFF. The whole variable domain, filled in from reference TRBV11-3 and TRBJ2-2, reads EAGVVQSPRYKIIEKKQPVAFWCNPISGHNTLYWYLQNLGQGPELLIRYENEEAVDDSQLPKDRFSAERLKGVDSTLKIQPAELGDSAVYLCASSSDTYPGELFFGEGSRLTVL.

The sample holds many counts of this clonotype. The rearrangement links TRBV6-1 to TRBJ2-1; 8 bases agree with TRBD2. The CDR3 covers 15 residues. Losses at the gene ends were 6 bases for V and 10 bases for J; bases not matched to a gene: 14. Germline CDR1 and CDR2: MNHNS and SASEGT. CDR3 bases: TGTGCCAGCAGGCCTGGTGGACTAGCCTACGGGGAGCAGTTCTTC. It specifies CASRPGGLAYGEQFF.

The chain joins TRBV6-1 to TRBJ2-2, with TRBD1 identical over 11 bases. CDR1 and CDR2 from the germline V gene are MNHNS and SASEGT. This CDR3 has 15 amino acids. The V gene end was trimmed by 8 bases and the J gene end by 6 bases; junction bases not matched to a gene: 8. CDR3 region: CASGVEDRGPGELFF. In DNA form, the CDR3 reads TGTGCCAGCGGGGTCGAGGACAGGGGGCCCGGGGAGCTGTTTTTT.

This clonotype has at least ten counts. The chain combines TRBV12-3 or TRBV12-4 with TRBJ2-7, with 7 bases matching TRBD1. This CDR3 contains 14 residues. J gave up 4 bases and V 6 bases, and 9 bases lay outside the gene matches. CDR3 nucleotides: TGTGCCAGCAGGCAGACAGGGACCTTTTACGAGCAGTACTTC. Its protein product is CASRQTGTFYEQYF.

This clonotype has more than one count but fewer than ten. The genes are TRBV14 and TRBJ1-1; 9 bases align to TRBD1. The CDR3 contains 14 residues. The germline V gene has CDR1 SGHDN and CDR2 FVKESK. The junction had 4 bases not matched to a gene; V was cut back by 4 bases and J by 4 bases. The CDR3 sequence: CASSLRQGVTEAFF. In DNA, the CDR3 is TGTGCCAGCAGCCTGAGACAGGGGGTCACTGAAGCTTTCTTT.

J is TRBJ2-1 and V is TRBV2; possible D gene TRBD2, 6 bases. The CDR3 is 14 amino acids. Germline lookup yields CDR1 SNHLY and CDR2 FYNNEI. V lost 3 bases and J 9 bases, leaving 15 bases between the germline ends. DNA of the CDR3: TGTGCCAGCAGTGAGAGAGGAGGAGGGGTTGAGCAGTTCTTC. Translation: CASSERGGGVEQFF.

This clonotype was picked up many times. The DNA for the CDR3 is TGTGCCAGCAGCCAGGCGGGATGGGGCACAGATACGCAGTATTTT. It is translated as CASSQAGWGTDTQYF. The J gene is TRBJ2-3, the V gene TRBV4-2; D might be TRBD2 (6 bases). Trimming removed 3 bases at V and 1 base at J, with 11 bases between. The CDR3 loop spans 15 amino acids. Germline CDR1 and CDR2: LGHNA and YNFKEQ.

This clonotype was observed many times. The chain combines TRBV24-1 with TRBJ2-1; 15 positions agree with TRBD2. This CDR3 has 17 amino acids. Germline V lookup: CDR1 KGHDR, CDR2 SFDVKD. V trimming: 3 bases; J trimming: 6 bases; junction bases outside the gene matches: 5. CDR3 sequence reads: CATSDGTSGRLVNEQFF. The CDR3 nucleotides read TGTGCCACCAGTGATGGGACTAGCGGGAGGTTGGTCAATGAGCAGTTCTTC.

This clonotype has only a few counts. The gene calls are TRBV13 and TRBJ2-7; D is ambiguous. Germline V lookup: CDR1 PRHDT, CDR2 FYEKMQ (reference sequence). Deletions cut 3 bases from V and 6 bases from J, with 12 bases between. This CDR3 has 13 residues. CDR3 nucleotides: TGTGCCAGCAGCTTGGGCCCGTCGGGCGAGCAGTACTTC. This codes for CASSLGPSGEQYF.